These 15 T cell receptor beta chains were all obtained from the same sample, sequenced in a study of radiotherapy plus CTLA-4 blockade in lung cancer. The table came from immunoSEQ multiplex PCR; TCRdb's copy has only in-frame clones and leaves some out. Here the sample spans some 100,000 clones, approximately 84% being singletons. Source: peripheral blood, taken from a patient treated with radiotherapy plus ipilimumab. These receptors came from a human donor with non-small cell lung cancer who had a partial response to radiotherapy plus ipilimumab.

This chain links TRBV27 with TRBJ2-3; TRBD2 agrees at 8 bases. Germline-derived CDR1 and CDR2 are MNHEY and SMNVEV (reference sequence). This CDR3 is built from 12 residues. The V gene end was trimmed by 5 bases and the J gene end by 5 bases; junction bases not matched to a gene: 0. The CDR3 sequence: CASSLAGDTQYF. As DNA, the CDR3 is TGTGCCAGCAGTCTAGCGGGAGATACGCAGTATTTT.

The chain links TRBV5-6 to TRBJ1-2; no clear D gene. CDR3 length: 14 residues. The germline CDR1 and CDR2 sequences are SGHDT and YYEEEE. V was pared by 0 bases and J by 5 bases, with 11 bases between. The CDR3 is CASSLGQARYGYTF. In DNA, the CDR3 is TGTGCCAGCAGCTTGGGGCAGGCCCGTTATGGCTACACCTTC.

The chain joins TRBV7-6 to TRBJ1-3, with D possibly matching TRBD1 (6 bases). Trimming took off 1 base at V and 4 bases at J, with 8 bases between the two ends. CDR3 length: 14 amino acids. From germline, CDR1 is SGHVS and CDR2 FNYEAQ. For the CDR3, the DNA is TGTGCCAGCAGCTTAGAGACAGGCGGAAACACCATATATTTT. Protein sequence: CASSLETGGNTIYF.

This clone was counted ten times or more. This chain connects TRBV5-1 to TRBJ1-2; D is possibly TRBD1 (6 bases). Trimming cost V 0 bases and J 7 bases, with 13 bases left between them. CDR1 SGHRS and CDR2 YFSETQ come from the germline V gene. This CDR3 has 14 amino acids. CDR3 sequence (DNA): TGCGCCAGCAGCTTGGACAGGGCAAGTTCTGGCTACACCTTC. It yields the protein CASSLDRASSGYTF.

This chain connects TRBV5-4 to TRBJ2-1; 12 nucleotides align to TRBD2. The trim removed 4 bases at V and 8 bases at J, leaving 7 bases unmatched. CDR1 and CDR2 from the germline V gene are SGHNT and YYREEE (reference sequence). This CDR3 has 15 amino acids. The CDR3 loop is CASSLAGGPSDEQFF. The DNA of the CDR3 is TGTGCCAGCAGCCTAGCGGGAGGGCCGTCGGATGAGCAGTTCTTC.

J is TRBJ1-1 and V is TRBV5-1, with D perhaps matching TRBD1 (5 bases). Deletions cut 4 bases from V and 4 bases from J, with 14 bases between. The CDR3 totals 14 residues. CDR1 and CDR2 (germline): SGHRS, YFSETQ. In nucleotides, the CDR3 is TGCGCCAGCAGCGGAACAGGCCCCGCCACTGAAGCTTTCTTT. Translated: CASSGTGPATEAFF.

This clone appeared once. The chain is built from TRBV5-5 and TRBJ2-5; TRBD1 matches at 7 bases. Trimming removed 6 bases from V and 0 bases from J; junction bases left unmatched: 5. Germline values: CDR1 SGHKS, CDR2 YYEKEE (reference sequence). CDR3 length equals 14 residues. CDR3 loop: CASNAGTDQETQYF. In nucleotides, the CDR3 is TGTGCCAGCAACGCCGGGACAGACCAAGAGACCCAGTACTTC.

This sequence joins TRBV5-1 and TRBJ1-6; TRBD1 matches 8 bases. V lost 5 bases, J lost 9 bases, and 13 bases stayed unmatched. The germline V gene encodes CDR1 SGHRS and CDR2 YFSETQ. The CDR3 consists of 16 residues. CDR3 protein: CASRREPGQEGSPLHF. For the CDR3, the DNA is TGCGCCAGCAGACGAGAACCGGGACAGGAGGGTTCACCCCTCCACTTT. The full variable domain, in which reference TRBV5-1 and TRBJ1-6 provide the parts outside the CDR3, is KAGVTQTPRYLIKTRGQQVTLSCSPISGHRSVSWYQQTPGQGLQFLFEYFSETQRNKGNFPGRFSGRQFSNSRSEMNVSTLELGDSALYLCASRREPGQEGSPLHFGNGTRLTVT.

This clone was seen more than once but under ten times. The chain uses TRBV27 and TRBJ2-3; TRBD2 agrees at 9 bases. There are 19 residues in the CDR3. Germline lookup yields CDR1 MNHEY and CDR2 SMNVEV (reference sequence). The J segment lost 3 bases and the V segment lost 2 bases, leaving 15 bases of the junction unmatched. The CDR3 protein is CASSLTYGGRAIRTDTQYF. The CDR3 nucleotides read TGTGCCAGCAGTTTAACTTATGGCGGGAGGGCCATCAGAACAGATACGCAGTATTTT.

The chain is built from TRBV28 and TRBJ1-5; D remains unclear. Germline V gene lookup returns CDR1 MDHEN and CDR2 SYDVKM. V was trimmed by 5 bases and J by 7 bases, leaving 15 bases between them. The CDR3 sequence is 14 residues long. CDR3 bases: TGTGCCAGCAGTCCATCTATATCTCCCCAGCCCCAGCATTTT. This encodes CASSPSISPQPQHF.

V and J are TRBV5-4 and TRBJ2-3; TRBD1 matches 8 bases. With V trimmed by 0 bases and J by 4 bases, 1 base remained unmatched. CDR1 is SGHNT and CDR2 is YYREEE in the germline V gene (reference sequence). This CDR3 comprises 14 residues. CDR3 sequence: CASSLAGGADTQYF. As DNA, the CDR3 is TGTGCCAGCAGCTTGGCAGGGGGCGCAGATACGCAGTATTTT.

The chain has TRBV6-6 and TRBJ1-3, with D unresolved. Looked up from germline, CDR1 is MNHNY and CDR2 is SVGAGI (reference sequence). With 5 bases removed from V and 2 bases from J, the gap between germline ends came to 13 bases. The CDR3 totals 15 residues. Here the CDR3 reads CASSLRSPTGNTIYF. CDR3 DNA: TGTGCCAGCAGTCTCCGGAGTCCAACTGGAAACACCATATATTTT.

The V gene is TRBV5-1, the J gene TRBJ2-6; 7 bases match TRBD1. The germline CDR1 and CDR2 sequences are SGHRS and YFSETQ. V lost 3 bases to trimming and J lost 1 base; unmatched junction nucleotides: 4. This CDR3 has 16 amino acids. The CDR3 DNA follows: TGCGCCAGCAGCTGGGACAGACGTTCTGGGGCCAACGTCCTGACTTTC. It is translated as CASSWDRRSGANVLTF.

The CDR3 loop reads CASSEQVGSFGYTF. The CDR3 DNA reads as TGTGCCAGCAGCGAACAAGTGGGGAGTTTTGGCTACACCTTC. This chain links TRBV6-5 with TRBJ1-2, with D unclear. The ends were cut back, 6 bases at V and 7 bases at J, with 18 bases in the middle. Per the germline V gene, CDR1 is MNHEY and CDR2 is SVGAGI. The CDR3 is 14 residues long.

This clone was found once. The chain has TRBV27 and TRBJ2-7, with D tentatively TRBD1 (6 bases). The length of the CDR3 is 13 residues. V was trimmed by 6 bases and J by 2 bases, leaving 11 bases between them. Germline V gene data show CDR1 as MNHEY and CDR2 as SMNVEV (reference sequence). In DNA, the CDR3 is TGTGCCAGCAGCCACAGGGCTCCCTACGAGCAGTACTTC. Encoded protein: CASSHRAPYEQYF.